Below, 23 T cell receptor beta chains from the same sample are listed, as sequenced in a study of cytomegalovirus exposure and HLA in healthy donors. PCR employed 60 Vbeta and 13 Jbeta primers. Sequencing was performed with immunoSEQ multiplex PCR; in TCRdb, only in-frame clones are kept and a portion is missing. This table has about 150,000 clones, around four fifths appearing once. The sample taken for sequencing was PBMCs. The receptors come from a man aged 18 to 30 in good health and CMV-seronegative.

CDR3 in DNA: TGTGCCAGCAGCCGGGACACCCATTCACCCCTCCACTTT. This codes for CASSRDTHSPLHF. V usage is TRBV27 and J usage is TRBJ1-6; D possibly corresponds to TRBD1 (6 bases). The CDR3 length is 13 residues. Germline V gene lookup returns CDR1 MNHEY and CDR2 SMNVEV (reference sequence). V was clipped by 6 bases and J by 8 bases, with 11 bases between them.

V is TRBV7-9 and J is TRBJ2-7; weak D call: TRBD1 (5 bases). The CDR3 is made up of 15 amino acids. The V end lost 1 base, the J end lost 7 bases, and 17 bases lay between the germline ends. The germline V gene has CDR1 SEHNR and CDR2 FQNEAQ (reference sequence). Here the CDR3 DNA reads TGTGCCAGCAGCTTAGGGTGGGGCCCTTCAGGGGAGCAGTACTTC. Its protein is CASSLGWGPSGEQYF. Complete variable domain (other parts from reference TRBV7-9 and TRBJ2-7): DTGVSQNPRHKITKRGQNVTFRCDPISEHNRLYWYRQTLGQGPEFLTYFQNEAQLEKSRLLSDRFSAERPKGSFSTLEIQRTEQGDSAMYLCASSLGWGPSGEQYFGPGTRLTVT.

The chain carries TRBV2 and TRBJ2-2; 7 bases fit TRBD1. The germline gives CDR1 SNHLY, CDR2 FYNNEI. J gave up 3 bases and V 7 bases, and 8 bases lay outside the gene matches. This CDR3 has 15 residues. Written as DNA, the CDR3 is TGTGCCAGCACGTCCGGGACAGCCTACACCGGGGAGCTGTTTTTT. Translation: CASTSGTAYTGELFF.

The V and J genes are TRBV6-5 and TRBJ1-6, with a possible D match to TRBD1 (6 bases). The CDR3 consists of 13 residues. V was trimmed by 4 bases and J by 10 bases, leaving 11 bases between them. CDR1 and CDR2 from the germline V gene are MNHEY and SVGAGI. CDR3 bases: TGTGCCAGCAGTTCGGACAGATCATCACCCCTCCACTTT. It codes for CASSSDRSSPLHF.

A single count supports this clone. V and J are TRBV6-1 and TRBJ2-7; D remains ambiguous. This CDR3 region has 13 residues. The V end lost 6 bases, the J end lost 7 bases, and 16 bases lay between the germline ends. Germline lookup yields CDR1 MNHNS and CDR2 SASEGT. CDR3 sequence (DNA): TGTGCCAGCAGGCCCCAAAGCCGGAGTGAGCAGTACTTC. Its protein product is CASRPQSRSEQYF.

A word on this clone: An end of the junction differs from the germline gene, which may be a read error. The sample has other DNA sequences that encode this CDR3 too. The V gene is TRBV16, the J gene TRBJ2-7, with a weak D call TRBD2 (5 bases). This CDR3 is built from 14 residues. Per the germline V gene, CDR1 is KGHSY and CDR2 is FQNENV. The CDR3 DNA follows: TGCGCCAGCAGCCAAGCTAGCCCGTGGGACGAGCAGTACTTC. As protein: CASSQASPWDEQYF.

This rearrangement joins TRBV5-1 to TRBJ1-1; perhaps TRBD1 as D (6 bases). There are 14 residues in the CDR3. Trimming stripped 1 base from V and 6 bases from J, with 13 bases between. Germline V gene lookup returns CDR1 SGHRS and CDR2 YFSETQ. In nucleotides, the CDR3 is TGCGCCAGCAGCTTGAGGCAGGGGAAGGCTGAAGCTTTCTTT. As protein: CASSLRQGKAEAFF.

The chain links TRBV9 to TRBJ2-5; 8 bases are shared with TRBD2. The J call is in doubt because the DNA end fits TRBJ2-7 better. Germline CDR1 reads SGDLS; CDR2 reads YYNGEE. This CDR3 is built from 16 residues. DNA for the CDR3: TGTGCCAGCAGCGTAGATAGCGGGGACGTCCAGGACGAGCAGTACTTC. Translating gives CASSVDSGDVQDEQYF.

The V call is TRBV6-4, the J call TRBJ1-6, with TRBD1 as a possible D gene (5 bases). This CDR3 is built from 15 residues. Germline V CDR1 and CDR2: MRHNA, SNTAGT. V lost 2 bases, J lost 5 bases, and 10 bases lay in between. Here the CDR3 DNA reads TGTGCCAGCAGTGACGGGGGAGGCGATAATTCACCCCTCCACTTT. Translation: CASSDGGGDNSPLHF.

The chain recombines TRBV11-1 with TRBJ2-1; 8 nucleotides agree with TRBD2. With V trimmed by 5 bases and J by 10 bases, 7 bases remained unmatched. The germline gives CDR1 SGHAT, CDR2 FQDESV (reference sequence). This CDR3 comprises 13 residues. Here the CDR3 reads CASSGGLADEQFF. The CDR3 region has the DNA TGTGCCAGCAGCGGTGGACTAGCTGACGAGCAGTTCTTC.

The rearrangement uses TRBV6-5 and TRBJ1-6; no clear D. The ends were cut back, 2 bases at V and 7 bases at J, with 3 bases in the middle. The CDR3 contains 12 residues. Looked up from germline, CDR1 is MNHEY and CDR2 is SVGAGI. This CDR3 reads CASSYPNSPLHF. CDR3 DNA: TGTGCCAGCAGTTACCCAAATTCACCCCTCCACTTT.

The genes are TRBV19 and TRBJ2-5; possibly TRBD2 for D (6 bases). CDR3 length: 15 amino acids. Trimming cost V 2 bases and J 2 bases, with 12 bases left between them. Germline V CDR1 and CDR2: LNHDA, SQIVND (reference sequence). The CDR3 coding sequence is TGTGCCAGTAGTATAAACGGGAGAAGGCAAGAGACCCAGTACTTC. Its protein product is CASSINGRRQETQYF.

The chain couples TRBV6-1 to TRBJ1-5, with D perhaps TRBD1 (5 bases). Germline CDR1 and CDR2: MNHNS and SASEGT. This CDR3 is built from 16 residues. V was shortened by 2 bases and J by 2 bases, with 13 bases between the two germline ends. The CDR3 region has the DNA TGTGCCAGCAGTGAACCTGCAGGGTTTGGCAATCAGCCCCAGCATTTT. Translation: CASSEPAGFGNQPQHF.

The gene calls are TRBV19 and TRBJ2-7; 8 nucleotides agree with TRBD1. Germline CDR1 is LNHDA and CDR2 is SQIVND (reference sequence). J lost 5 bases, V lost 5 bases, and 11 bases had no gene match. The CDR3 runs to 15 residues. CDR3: CASSPQRQGSHEQYF. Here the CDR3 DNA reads TGTGCCAGTAGTCCCCAGAGACAGGGGTCCCACGAGCAGTACTTC.

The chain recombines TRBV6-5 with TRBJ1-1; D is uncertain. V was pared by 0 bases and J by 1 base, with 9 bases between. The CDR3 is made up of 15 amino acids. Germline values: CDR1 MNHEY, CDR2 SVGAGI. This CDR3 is CASSYSLPGNTEAFF. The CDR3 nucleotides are TGTGCCAGCAGTTACTCGTTGCCGGGGAACACTGAAGCTTTCTTT.

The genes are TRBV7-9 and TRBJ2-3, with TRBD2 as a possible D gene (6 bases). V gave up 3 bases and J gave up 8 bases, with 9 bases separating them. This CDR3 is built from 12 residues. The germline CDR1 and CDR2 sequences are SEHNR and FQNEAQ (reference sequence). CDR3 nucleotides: TGTGCCAGCAGCTTCCGGGGAGGTACGCAGTATTTT. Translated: CASSFRGGTQYF.

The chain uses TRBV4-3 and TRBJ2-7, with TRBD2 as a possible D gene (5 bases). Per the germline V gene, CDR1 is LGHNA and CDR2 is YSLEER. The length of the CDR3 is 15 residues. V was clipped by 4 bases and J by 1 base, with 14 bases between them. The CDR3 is CASSPQAADSYEQYF. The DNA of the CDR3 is TGCGCCAGCAGCCCGCAAGCGGCTGATTCCTACGAGCAGTACTTC.

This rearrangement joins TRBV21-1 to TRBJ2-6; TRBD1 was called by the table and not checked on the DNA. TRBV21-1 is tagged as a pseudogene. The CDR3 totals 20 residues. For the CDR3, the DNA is TGTGCCAGCAGCAAAAGCCTCGCCCGGGACAGGACCTCTGGGGCCAACGTCCTGACTTTC. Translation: CASSKSLARDRTSGANVLTF.

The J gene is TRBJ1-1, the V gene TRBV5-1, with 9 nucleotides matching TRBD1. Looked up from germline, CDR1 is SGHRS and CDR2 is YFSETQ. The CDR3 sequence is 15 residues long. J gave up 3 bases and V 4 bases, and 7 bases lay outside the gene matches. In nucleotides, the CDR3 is TGCGCCAGCAGCCCCGGGACAGGGTGGGACACTGAAGCTTTCTTT. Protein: CASSPGTGWDTEAFF.

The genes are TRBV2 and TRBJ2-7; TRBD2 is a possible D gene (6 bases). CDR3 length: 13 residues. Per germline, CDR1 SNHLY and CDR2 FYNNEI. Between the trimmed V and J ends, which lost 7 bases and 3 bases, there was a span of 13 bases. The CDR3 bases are TGTGCCAGCACCAAGGAGGGAGGCTACGAGCAGTACTTC. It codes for CASTKEGGYEQYF.

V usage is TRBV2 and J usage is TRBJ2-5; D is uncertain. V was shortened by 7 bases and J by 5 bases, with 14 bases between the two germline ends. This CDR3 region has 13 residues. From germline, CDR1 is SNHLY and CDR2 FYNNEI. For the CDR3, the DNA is TGTGCCAGCAACGACATCGATGGTGAGACCCAGTACTTC. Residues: CASNDIDGETQYF. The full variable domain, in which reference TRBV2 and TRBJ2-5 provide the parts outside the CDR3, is EPEVTQTPSHQVTQMGQEVILRCVPISNHLYFYWYRQILGQKVEFLVSFYNNEISEKSEIFDDQFSVERPDGSNFTLKIRSTKLEDSAMYFCASNDIDGETQYFGPGTRLLVL.

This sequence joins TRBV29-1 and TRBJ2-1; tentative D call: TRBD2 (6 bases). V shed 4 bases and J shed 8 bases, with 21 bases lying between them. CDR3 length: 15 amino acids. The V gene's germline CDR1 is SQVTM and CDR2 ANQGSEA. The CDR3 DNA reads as TGCAGCGTTGGGACTTTGCTAGCGTCGAGCGATGAGCAGTTCTTC. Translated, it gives CSVGTLLASSDEQFF.

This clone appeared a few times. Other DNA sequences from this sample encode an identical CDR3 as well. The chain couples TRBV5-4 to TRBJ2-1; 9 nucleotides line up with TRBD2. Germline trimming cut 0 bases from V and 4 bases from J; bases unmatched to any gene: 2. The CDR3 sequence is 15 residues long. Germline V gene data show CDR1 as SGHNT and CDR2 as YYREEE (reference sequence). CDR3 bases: TGTGCCAGCAGCTTGGGTCTAGCGGGGTACAATGAGCAGTTCTTC. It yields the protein CASSLGLAGYNEQFF.